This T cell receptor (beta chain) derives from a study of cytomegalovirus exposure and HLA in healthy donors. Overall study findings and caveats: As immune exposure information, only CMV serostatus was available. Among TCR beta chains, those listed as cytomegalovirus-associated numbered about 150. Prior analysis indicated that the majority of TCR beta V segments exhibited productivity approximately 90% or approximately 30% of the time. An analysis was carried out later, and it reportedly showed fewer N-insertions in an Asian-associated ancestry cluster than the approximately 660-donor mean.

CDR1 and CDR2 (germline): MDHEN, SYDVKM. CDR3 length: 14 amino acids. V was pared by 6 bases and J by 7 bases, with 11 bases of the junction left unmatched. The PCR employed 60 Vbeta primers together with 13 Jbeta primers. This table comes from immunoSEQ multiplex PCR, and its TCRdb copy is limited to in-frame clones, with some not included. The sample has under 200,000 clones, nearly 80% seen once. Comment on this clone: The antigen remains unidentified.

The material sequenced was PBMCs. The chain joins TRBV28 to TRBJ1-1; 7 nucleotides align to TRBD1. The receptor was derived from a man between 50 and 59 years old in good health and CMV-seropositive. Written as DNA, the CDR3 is TGTGCCAGCAGGGGCCCAGGGGGGAGAGGTGAAGCTTTCTTT. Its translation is CASRGPGGRGEAFF.